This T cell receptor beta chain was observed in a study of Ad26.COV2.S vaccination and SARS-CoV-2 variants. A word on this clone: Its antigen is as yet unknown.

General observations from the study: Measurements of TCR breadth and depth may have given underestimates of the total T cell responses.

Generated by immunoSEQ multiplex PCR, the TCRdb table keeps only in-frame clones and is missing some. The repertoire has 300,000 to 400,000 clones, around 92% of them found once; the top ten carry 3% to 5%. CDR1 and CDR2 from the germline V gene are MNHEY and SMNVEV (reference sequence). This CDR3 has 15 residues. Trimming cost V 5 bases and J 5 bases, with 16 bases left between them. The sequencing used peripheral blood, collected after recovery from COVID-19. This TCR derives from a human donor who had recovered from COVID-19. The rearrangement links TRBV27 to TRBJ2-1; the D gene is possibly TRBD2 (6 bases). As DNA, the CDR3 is TGTGCCAGCAGTCAATCGCGGGGCGCGGACAATGAGCAGTTCTTC. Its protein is CASSQSRGADNEQFF.